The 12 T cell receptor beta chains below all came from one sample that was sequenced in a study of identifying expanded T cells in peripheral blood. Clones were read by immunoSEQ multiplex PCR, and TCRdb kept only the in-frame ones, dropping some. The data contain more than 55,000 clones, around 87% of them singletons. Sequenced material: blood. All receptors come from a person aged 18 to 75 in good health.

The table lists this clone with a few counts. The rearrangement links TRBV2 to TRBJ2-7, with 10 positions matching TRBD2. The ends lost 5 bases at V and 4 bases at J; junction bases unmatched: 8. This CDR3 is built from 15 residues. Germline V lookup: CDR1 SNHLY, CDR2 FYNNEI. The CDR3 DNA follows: TGTGCCAGCAGTCGCGAGCGGGGGGGCGGATACGAGCAGTACTTC. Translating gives CASSRERGGGYEQYF.

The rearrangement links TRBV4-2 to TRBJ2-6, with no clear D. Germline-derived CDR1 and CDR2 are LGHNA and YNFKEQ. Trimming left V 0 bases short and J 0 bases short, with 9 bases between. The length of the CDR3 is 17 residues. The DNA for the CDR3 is TGTGCCAGCAGCCAAGAAGGATCCAGCTCTGGGGCCAACGTCCTGACTTTC. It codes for CASSQEGSSSGANVLTF.

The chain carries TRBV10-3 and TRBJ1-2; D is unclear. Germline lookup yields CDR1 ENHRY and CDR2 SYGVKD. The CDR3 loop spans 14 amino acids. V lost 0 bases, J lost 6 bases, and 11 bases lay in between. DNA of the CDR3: TGTGCCATCAGTGAGTCGGAGTTCGGTCATGGCTACACCTTC. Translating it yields CAISESEFGHGYTF.

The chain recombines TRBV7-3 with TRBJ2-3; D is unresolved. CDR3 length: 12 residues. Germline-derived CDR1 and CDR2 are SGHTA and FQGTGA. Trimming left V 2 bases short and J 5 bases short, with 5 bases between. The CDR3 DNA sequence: TGTGCCAGCAGCTTAGGGGTAGATACGCAGTATTTT. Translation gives CASSLGVDTQYF.

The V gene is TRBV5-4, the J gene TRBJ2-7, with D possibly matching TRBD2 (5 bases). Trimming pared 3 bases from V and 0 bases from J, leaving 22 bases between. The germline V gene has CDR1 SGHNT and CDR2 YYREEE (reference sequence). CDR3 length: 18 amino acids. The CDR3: CASSSRDLGFPSSYEQYF. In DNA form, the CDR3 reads TGTGCCAGCAGCTCCCGGGATCTAGGGTTTCCGAGCTCCTACGAGCAGTACTTC.

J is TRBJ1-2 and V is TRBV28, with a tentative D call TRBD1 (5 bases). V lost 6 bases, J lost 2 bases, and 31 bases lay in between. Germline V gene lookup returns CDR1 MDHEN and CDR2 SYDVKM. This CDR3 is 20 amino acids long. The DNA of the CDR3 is TGTGCCAGCAGACCCCGGTTTGAATTGAGACAGCGAACACTAAACTATGGCTACACCTTC. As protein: CASRPRFELRQRTLNYGYTF.

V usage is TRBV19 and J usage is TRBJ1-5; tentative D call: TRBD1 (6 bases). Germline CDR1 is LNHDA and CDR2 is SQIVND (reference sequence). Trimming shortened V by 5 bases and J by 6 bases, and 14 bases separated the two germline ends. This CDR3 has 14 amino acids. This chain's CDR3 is CASSFGGEGQPQHF. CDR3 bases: TGTGCCAGTAGTTTCGGGGGCGAGGGTCAGCCCCAGCATTTT.

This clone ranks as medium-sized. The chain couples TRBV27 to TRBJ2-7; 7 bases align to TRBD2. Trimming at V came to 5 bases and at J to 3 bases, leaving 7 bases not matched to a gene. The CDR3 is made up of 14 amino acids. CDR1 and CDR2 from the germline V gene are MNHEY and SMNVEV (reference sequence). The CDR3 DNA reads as TGTGCCAGCAGTGGGGGGGAAGGGCTCTACGAGCAGTACTTC. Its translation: CASSGGEGLYEQYF.

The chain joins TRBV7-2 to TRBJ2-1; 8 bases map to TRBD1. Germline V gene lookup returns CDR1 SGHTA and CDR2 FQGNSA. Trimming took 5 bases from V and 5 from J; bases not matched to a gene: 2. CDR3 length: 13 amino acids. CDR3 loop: CASSGDRNNEQFF. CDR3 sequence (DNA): TGTGCCAGCAGCGGGGACAGGAACAATGAGCAGTTCTTC.

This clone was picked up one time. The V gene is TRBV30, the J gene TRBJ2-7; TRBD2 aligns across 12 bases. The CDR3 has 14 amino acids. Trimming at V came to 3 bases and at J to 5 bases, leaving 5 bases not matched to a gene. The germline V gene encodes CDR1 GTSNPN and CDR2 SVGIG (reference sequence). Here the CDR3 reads CAWSALAGGDEQYF. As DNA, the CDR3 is TGTGCCTGGAGCGCCCTAGCGGGGGGGGACGAGCAGTACTTC. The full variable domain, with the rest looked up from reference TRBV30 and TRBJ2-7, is SQTIHQWPATLVQPVGSPLSLECTVEGTSNPNLYWYRQAAGRGLQLLFYSVGIGQISSEVPQNLSASRPQDRQFILSSKKLLLSDSGFYLCAWSALAGGDEQYFGPGTRLTVT.

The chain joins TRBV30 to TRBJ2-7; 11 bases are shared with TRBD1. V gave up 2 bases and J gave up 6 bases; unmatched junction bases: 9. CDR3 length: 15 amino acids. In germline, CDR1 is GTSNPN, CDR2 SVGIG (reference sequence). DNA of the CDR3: TGTGCCTGGAGTATATCCGGGACAGGGGGAACCGAGCAGTACTTC. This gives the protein CAWSISGTGGTEQYF.

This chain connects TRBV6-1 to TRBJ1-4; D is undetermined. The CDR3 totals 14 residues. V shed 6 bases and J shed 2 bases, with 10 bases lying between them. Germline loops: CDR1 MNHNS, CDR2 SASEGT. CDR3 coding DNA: TGTGCCAGCAGCCCAATTCCGACTAATGAAAAACTGTTTTTT. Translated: CASSPIPTNEKLFF.